Described below is a single T cell receptor beta chain sequence and its context. Antigen unknown. The trim removed 5 bases at V and 6 bases at J, leaving 11 bases unmatched. There are 15 residues in the CDR3. Orbital computed tomography and thyroid ultrasound, together with serum TRAb and thyroxine and clinical symptoms, were used for diagnoses. Fresh 10 ml peripheral blood yielded PBMCs. The investigators amplified TCR beta CDR3 regions from RNA transcripts. A first-round RT-PCR of the TCR CDR3 used the HTBI primer set. From the multiplex PCR reads, TCRdb called clonotypes with MiXCR, one entry per CDR3 protein. The sample includes a few hundred thousand distinct CDR3 sequences, about 14% of them seen just once. This specimen comes from a study of T cells in Graves' hyperthyroidism and ophthalmopathy. Whole-study findings and limits: Blood shared most expanded thyroid clonotypes above 0.001.

The rearrangement links TRBV12-3 or TRBV12-4 to TRBJ1-2; 8 nucleotides match TRBD1. The sample comprised blood. The receptor's source is a woman in her forties with Graves' hyperthyroidism. The DNA for the CDR3 is TGTGCCAGCAGTACCGGGACAGGCTCGGTCGATGGCTACACCTTC. Translated, it gives CASSTGTGSVDGYTF.